The T cell receptor (beta chain) under discussion was sequenced for a study of long-term antiretroviral therapy in people with HIV. Germline values: CDR1 MNHEY, CDR2 SMNVEV (reference sequence). This CDR3 is built from 15 residues. V shed 2 bases and J 0 bases; nucleotides not matched to a gene: 2. Survey-level immunoSEQ v3.0 assays were run. This table comes from immunoSEQ multiplex PCR, and its TCRdb copy is limited to in-frame clones, with some not included. In the table there are under 50,000 clones, 75% to 90% of which are singletons. This sample comprised unsorted PBMCs, obtained just before starting antiretroviral therapy. The chain combines TRBV27 with TRBJ2-3; 7 bases match TRBD2. This sequence originates from a woman under 30 with HIV. In DNA form, the CDR3 reads TGTGCCAGCAGTTTAGGGGGAGGGAGCACAGATACGCAGTATTTT. It specifies CASSLGGGSTDTQYF.